This section outlines one T cell receptor (beta chain) sequence together with its context. No antigen is known for it. This PCR relied on a set of 60 Vbeta primers and 13 Jbeta primers. The protocol was immunoSEQ multiplex PCR, while the TCRdb copy is restricted to in-frame clones and leaves out a portion. The table records approximately 76,000 clones, roughly 60% of them present only once. The data belong to a study of cytomegalovirus exposure and HLA in healthy donors. The wider study: A prior analysis found 90 million to 120 million unique TCR beta sequences from approximately 190 million T cells.

Regarding the study as a whole: Rarity held for most TCR sequences, but there were some public TCRs that occurred in many donors. In presence/absence analyses, roughly uniform sequencing depth across donors was assumed. TCR beta sequences reportedly predicted most subjects' HLA-A and HLA-B alleles accurately.

The germline V gene encodes CDR1 LGHNT and CDR2 FRNRAP. The CDR3 runs 11 residues. Trimming stripped 6 bases from V and 2 bases from J, with 3 bases between. The sequence derives from a young man in good health and CMV-seropositive. The chain links TRBV12-5 to TRBJ2-3; the D is unclear. Sequencing input: PBMCs. The CDR3 protein is CASGHTDTQYF. CDR3 DNA sequence: TGTGCTAGTGGACACACAGATACGCAGTATTTT. Looking up the rest from reference TRBV12-5 and TRBJ2-3 gives the full variable domain: DARVTQTPRHKVTEMGQEVTMRCQPILGHNTVFWYRQTMMQGLELLAYFRNRAPLDDSGMPKDRFSAEMPDATLATLKIQPSEPRDSAVYFCASGHTDTQYFGPGTRLTVL.